These 10 T cell receptor beta chains originate from one sample sequenced in a study of post-analysis software for immune sequencing data. No antigen has been assigned to these receptors. Overall study results and limits: In patients, about five TRBV segments were more frequent than in controls, with TRBV5-6, TRBV5-1 and TRBV20-1 among them.

TCR beta cDNA libraries included unique molecular identifiers. From the PCR reads, TCRdb called clonotypes with MiXCR, one entry per CDR3 protein. The sample shows hundreds of thousands of distinct CDR3 sequences, 59% of them seen only once. Source material: blood. These receptors were taken from a girl between 2 and 10 years old with multiple sclerosis.

The gene calls are TRBV5-1 and TRBJ2-1; TRBD1 aligns across 8 bases. The CDR3 runs to 11 residues. Germline values: CDR1 SGHRS, CDR2 YFSETQ. Trimming at V came to 3 bases and at J to 14 bases, leaving 4 bases not matched to a gene. CDR3 nucleotide sequence: TGCGCCAGCAGCTCGGACAGGGAAAAGTTCTTC. Translating gives CASSSDREKFF.

The chain is built from TRBV5-1 and TRBJ2-1; maybe TRBD1 (6 bases). CDR1 and CDR2 (germline): SGHRS, YFSETQ. V was pared by 0 bases and J by 10 bases, with 14 bases between. The CDR3 is 14 residues long. The DNA of the CDR3 is TGCGCCAGCAGCTTGGCAGGGGCCTCTGACGAGCAGTTCTTC. Amino acids: CASSLAGASDEQFF.

The chain is built from TRBV28 and TRBJ2-6, with unresolved D. The ends were cut back, 5 bases at V and 4 bases at J, with 12 bases in the middle. Germline-derived CDR1 and CDR2 are MDHEN and SYDVKM. This CDR3 spans 15 amino acids. The CDR3 sequence: CASSNGATGANVLTF. The CDR3 DNA is TGTGCCAGCAGTAACGGAGCCACCGGGGCCAACGTCCTGACTTTC.

V gene TRBV20-1 combines with J gene TRBJ2-3; D gene ambiguous. The CDR3 consists of 13 residues. Germline V lookup: CDR1 DFQATT, CDR2 SNEGSKA (reference sequence). Trimming removed 6 bases at V and 2 bases at J, with 12 bases between. DNA for the CDR3: TGCAGTGCCGGGTTACTGAACACAGATACGCAGTATTTT. Its protein product is CSAGLLNTDTQYF.

The V gene is TRBV20-1, the J gene TRBJ1-4; TRBD1 matches at 7 bases. The length of the CDR3 is 14 residues. CDR1 and CDR2 (germline): DFQATT, SNEGSKA (reference sequence). The V and J ends lost 3 bases and 7 bases, in that order; junction bases with no gene match: 8. This CDR3 reads CSASSGRGFEKLFF. CDR3 in DNA: TGCAGTGCTAGTTCGGGCAGGGGGTTTGAAAAACTGTTTTTT.

The gene calls are TRBV5-1 and TRBJ2-3; D remains unclear. In germline, CDR1 is SGHRS, CDR2 YFSETQ. Trimming left V 2 bases short and J 5 bases short, with 12 bases between. CDR3 length equals 14 residues. Written as DNA, the CDR3 is TGCGCCAGCAGCTTAATTCCTTTGGGAGATACGCAGTATTTT. Translating it yields CASSLIPLGDTQYF.

V gene TRBV28 combines with J gene TRBJ2-2; D may be TRBD1 (6 bases). The CDR3 is 14 residues long. Trimming took 10 bases from V and 6 from J, leaving 18 bases between them. Germline CDR1 MDHEN, CDR2 SYDVKM. For the CDR3, the DNA is TGTGCCACCAGGACAGCCGCAGTCCCCGGGGAGCTGTTTTTT. The encoded protein is CATRTAAVPGELFF.

This sequence joins TRBV20-1 and TRBJ2-5, with 9 bases aligning to TRBD2. CDR3 length equals 14 residues. CDR1 is DFQATT and CDR2 is SNEGSKA in the germline V gene (reference sequence). J gave up 5 bases and V 2 bases, and 6 bases lay outside the gene matches. Here the CDR3 DNA reads TGCAGTGCTAGAAATCTAGCGGGGATTGAGACCCAGTACTTC. The encoded protein is CSARNLAGIETQYF.

The rearrangement uses TRBV21-1 and TRBJ2-1; the tabulated D call, TRBD2, remains unverified against the DNA. TRBV21-1 is labeled a pseudogene. The CDR3 spans 19 residues. CDR3 loop: CASSKALGTSRRENNEQFF. CDR3 coding DNA: TGTGCCAGCAGCAAAGCGCTTGGGACGAGCAGGAGGGAAAACAATGAGCAGTTCTTC.

The rearrangement links TRBV6-5 to TRBJ1-2, with D unclear. The length of the CDR3 is 15 residues. From germline, CDR1 is MNHEY and CDR2 SVGAGI. Trimming pared 0 bases from V and 2 bases from J, leaving 10 bases between. As DNA, the CDR3 is TGTGCCAGCAGTTACTCAGGGAGCAAGAACTATGGCTACACCTTC. This gives the protein CASSYSGSKNYGYTF.